This T cell receptor beta chain was identified during a study of blood T cell repertoires in COVID-19. Looking at the study overall: PBMCs, B-cell-depleted T cells, or T cells provided the cDNA or gDNA that made up the material.

This clone has just one count. Per the original data handling: Amplifying reference gene primers gave estimates of nucleated cell counts. Here immunoSEQ multiplex PCR was the method, and the copy in TCRdb shows in-frame clones only, minus some. D and trimming come from the DNA, and the V and J calls and clone size come from that table. The data show around 100,000 clones, more than 80% seen once. The sequence was obtained from a woman aged 55-75 years with acute or convalescent COVID-19. Material for sequencing was peripheral blood.

CDR3 sequence reads: CASSSSPSASDIQYF. The CDR3, as DNA: TGTGCCAGCAGCTCAAGCCCTAGCGCTTCGGATATTCAGTACTTC. The rearrangement joins TRBV7-3 to TRBJ2-4; D may be TRBD2 (6 bases). Deletions cut 4 bases from V and 10 bases from J, with 20 bases between. CDR1 and CDR2 from the germline V gene are SGHTA and FQGTGA. This CDR3 contains 15 residues.